This is a list of T cell receptor beta chains from one sample in a study of T cells after yellow fever vaccination. TCRdb re-called the 5' RACE reads through MiXCR, storing one row per CDR3 protein. The sample shows some 560,000 distinct CDR3 sequences, about 17% of them seen only once. Sequenced material: PBMCs, taken about 5 days after the first yellow fever vaccination. The receptor set was obtained from a man aged 18 to 29 who received the YFV17D yellow fever vaccine. CDR3s include the opening cysteine and the closing phenylalanine or tryptophan. D genes are given only for firm matches. Rows may omit the clone size; those that give it use once, few, many or a size class.

v_gene	d_gene	j_gene	abundance	CDR3aa	CDR3nt
TRBV5-4	-	TRBJ1-1	few	CASRTWGASNTEAFF	TGTGCCAGCAGAACATGGGGAGCATCGAACACTGAAGCTTTCTTT
TRBV7-6	TRBD1	TRBJ2-3	few	CASSSPGQGYSSTDTQYF	TGTGCCAGCAGCTCCCCGGGACAGGGGTACTCTAGCACAGATACGCAGTATTTT
TRBV6-1	-	TRBJ2-3	-	CASSRDPADTQYF	TGTGCCAGCAGCCGAGATCCCGCAGATACGCAGTATTTT
TRBV9	-	TRBJ1-5	-	CASSVGVSNQPQHF	TGTGCCAGCAGCGTAGGGGTAAGCAATCAGCCCCAGCATTTT
TRBV20-1	-	TRBJ2-1	few	CSARSGRNEQFF	TGCAGTGCTAGAAGCGGTCGAAATGAGCAGTTCTTC
TRBV19	TRBD1	TRBJ2-1	-	CASRGQAYNEQFF	TGTGCCAGTAGAGGACAGGCCTACAATGAGCAGTTCTTC
TRBV7-9	-	TRBJ2-3	-	CASSAGGLYTDTQYF	TGTGCCAGCAGCGCCGGGGGCCTCTACACAGATACGCAGTATTTT
TRBV6-2/TRBV6-3	TRBD1	TRBJ2-4	-	CASSEGALAKNIQYF	TGTGCCAGCAGCGAGGGGGCTTTAGCCAAAAACATTCAGTACTTC
TRBV20-1	-	TRBJ1-1	few	CSARDVVERTEAFF	TGCAGTGCTAGAGATGTGGTTGAGAGGACTGAAGCTTTCTTT
TRBV5-1	-	TRBJ2-2	-	CASLQGGGTSTGELFF	TGCGCCAGCCTGCAAGGAGGGGGAACGAGCACCGGGGAGCTGTTTTTT
TRBV6-5	-	TRBJ1-2	few	CASSYSGQYGYTF	TGTGCCAGCAGTTACTCTGGGCAGTATGGCTACACCTTC
TRBV5-6	-	TRBJ2-7	few	CASSLAGGSLYEQYF	TGTGCCAGCAGCTTGGCGGGGGGCTCCCTCTACGAGCAGTACTTC
TRBV14	-	TRBJ2-7	few	CASSEGAGEGYEQYF	TGTGCCAGCAGCGAAGGCGCAGGGGAGGGCTACGAGCAGTACTTC
TRBV4-3	TRBD2	TRBJ2-3	-	CASSRGGWLAGGGTDTQYF	TGCGCCAGCAGCCGAGGAGGCTGGCTAGCGGGGGGGGGCACAGATACGCAGTATTTT
TRBV29-1	TRBD1	TRBJ2-7	few	CSVEWRGQGEGEQYF	TGCAGCGTTGAATGGAGGGGACAGGGGGAAGGGGAGCAGTACTTC
TRBV12-3/TRBV12-4	-	TRBJ2-2	few	CASSFGWRELFF	TGTGCCAGCAGTTTTGGGTGGCGGGAGCTGTTTTTT
TRBV2	-	TRBJ1-6	-	CASSGEGQTNSPLHF	TGTGCCAGCAGTGGGGAAGGACAGACCAATTCACCCCTCCACTTT
TRBV12-3/TRBV12-4	-	TRBJ1-2	-	CASSGARVGYTF	TGTGCCAGCAGTGGGGCAAGGGTAGGCTACACCTTC
TRBV5-1	TRBD2	TRBJ2-5	few	CASGGGPGETQYF	TGCGCCAGCGGCGGGGGGCCGGGAGAGACCCAGTACTTC
TRBV12-3/TRBV12-4	-	TRBJ1-4	-	CASSLAKQGEELFF	TGTGCCAGCAGTTTAGCCAAACAGGGTGAGGAACTGTTTTTT
TRBV7-9	TRBD1	TRBJ1-1	-	CASSLTGGPTEAFF	TGTGCCAGCAGCTTGACAGGGGGTCCGACTGAAGCTTTCTTT
TRBV14	-	TRBJ2-5	-	CASSQDAVLSETQYF	TGTGCCAGCAGCCAAGATGCGGTCCTGAGCGAGACCCAGTACTTC